These 14 T cell receptor beta chains originate from one sample sequenced in a study of cytomegalovirus exposure and HLA in healthy donors. Libraries were prepared by immunoSEQ multiplex PCR; TCRdb keeps only in-frame clonotypes and omits some of them. The table has roughly 190,000 clones, about 89% seen once. Material: PBMCs. These receptors all come from a man aged 25 to 40 in good health and CMV-seropositive.

V gene TRBV6-1 combines with J gene TRBJ2-3, with 7 bases matching TRBD2. V was clipped by 4 bases and J by 4 bases; unmatched bases: 5. Germline lookup yields CDR1 MNHNS and CDR2 SASEGT. The CDR3 consists of 14 residues. The CDR3 is CASSVGLAADTQYF. CDR3 in DNA: TGTGCCAGCAGTGTCGGCCTAGCGGCAGATACGCAGTATTTT.

The rearrangement joins TRBV7-9 to TRBJ2-1; D uncertain. The germline CDR1 and CDR2 sequences are SEHNR and FQNEAQ (reference sequence). The CDR3 sequence is 15 residues long. Trimming removed 5 bases at V and 7 bases at J, with 18 bases between. Here the CDR3 DNA reads TGTGCCAGCAGCCCCACCCGGCCCAGAGAGAATGAGCAGTTCTTC. The encoded protein is CASSPTRPRENEQFF.

The rearrangement uses TRBV9 and TRBJ1-5; 7 bases agree with TRBD1. CDR3 length: 15 residues. The junction had 6 bases not matched to a gene; V was cut back by 4 bases and J by 2 bases. Germline V gene data show CDR1 as SGDLS and CDR2 as YYNGEE. This CDR3 is CASSRNGQGNQPQHF. CDR3 nucleotide sequence: TGTGCCAGCAGCCGCAATGGACAGGGCAATCAGCCCCAGCATTTT.

The V gene is TRBV28, the J gene TRBJ1-2; D might be TRBD1 (6 bases). CDR1 is MDHEN, CDR2 SYDVKM, per germline. With 5 bases removed from V and 8 bases from J, the gap between germline ends came to 18 bases. The CDR3 has 14 residues. As DNA, the CDR3 is TGTGCCAGCAGTCCACCTGCGGGGGGCTGGGGCTACACCTTC. It translates to CASSPPAGGWGYTF.

This clone was seen more than once but under ten times. Distinct nucleotide sequences in the sample also encode this CDR3. This chain connects TRBV9 to TRBJ1-5; the D is unclear. This CDR3 has 13 amino acids. Germline-derived CDR1 and CDR2 are SGDLS and YYNGEE. V gave up 0 bases and J gave up 0 bases, with 1 base separating them. CDR3 protein: CASSVGSNQPQHF. DNA for the CDR3: TGTGCCAGCAGCGTAGGTAGCAATCAGCCCCAGCATTTT.

The rearrangement uses TRBV6-6 and TRBJ1-5, with D unresolved. Between the trimmed V and J ends, which lost 5 bases and 7 bases, there was a span of 6 bases. The CDR3 extends over 11 amino acids. CDR1 is MNHNY and CDR2 is SVGAGI in the germline V gene (reference sequence). This CDR3 is CASSDEQPQHF. The DNA of the CDR3 is TGTGCCAGCAGTGATGAGCAGCCCCAGCATTTT.

The V call is TRBV21-1, the J call TRBJ2-3; TRBD1 is taken as the D call from the table, unchecked against the DNA. TRBV21-1 is deemed a pseudogene. This CDR3 is built from 19 residues. CDR3 loop: CASSYQIKQGKEFTDTQYF. DNA for the CDR3: TGTGCCAGCAGCTATCAAATTAAACAGGGGAAAGAATTCACAGATACGCAGTATTTT.

In DNA, the CDR3 is TGTGCCAGCAGCTCCCGGACTAGCGGGAGGTGGGTAGATACGCAGTATTTT. Its protein is CASSSRTSGRWVDTQYF. This chain links TRBV11-2 with TRBJ2-3; 14 nucleotides line up with TRBD2. Trimming cost V 4 bases and J 5 bases; bases outside gene matches: 8. Germline CDR1 is SGHAT and CDR2 is FQNNGV. CDR3 length: 17 amino acids.

The V call is TRBV6-1, the J call TRBJ1-2, with D unclear. V was trimmed by 4 bases and J by 1 base, leaving 7 bases between them. Germline V lookup: CDR1 MNHNS, CDR2 SASEGT. The CDR3 spans 13 residues. The CDR3 sequence: CASSVEINYGYTF. Here the CDR3 DNA reads TGTGCCAGCAGTGTCGAAATTAACTATGGCTACACCTTC.

The chain combines TRBV7-8 with TRBJ1-5; D perhaps matches TRBD1 (5 bases). This CDR3 contains 15 residues. Looked up from germline, CDR1 is SGHVS and CDR2 is FQNEAQ. The germline V and J ends were trimmed by 5 bases and 5 bases, with 16 bases remaining between them. In nucleotides, the CDR3 is TGTGCCAGCAGCCTCTTCGGGGGGAGAGATCAGCCCCAGCATTTT. Translation: CASSLFGGRDQPQHF.

The V call is TRBV11-1, the J call TRBJ2-7, with D tentatively TRBD2 (5 bases). V was cut by 6 bases and J by 7 bases, with 10 bases left in between. The V gene's germline CDR1 is SGHAT and CDR2 FQDESV (reference sequence). This CDR3 is built from 11 residues. The CDR3 spells CASRDGGEQYF. The DNA for the CDR3 is TGTGCCAGCAGAGACGGCGGGGAGCAGTACTTC.

The rearrangement joins TRBV6-6 to TRBJ1-5; D gene unclear. The CDR3 is 12 residues long. V lost 6 bases to trimming and J lost 1 base, with 4 bases between them. Germline lookup yields CDR1 MNHNY and CDR2 SVGAGI (reference sequence). The CDR3 reads CASRGSNQPQHF. The CDR3 region has the DNA TGTGCCAGCAGGGGGAGCAATCAGCCCCAGCATTTT.

Only one count was recorded for this clone. The chain recombines TRBV27 with TRBJ1-2; TRBD1 aligns across 8 bases. V dropped 3 bases and J dropped 8; count of bases not matched to a gene: 5. The CDR3 covers 13 residues. Germline CDR1 and CDR2: MNHEY and SMNVEV (reference sequence). The CDR3 sequence is CASSFGQGGGYTF. DNA of the CDR3: TGTGCCAGCAGTTTTGGACAGGGCGGCGGCTACACCTTC.

This chain connects TRBV11-2 to TRBJ2-3; tentative D call: TRBD2 (6 bases). The CDR3 has 16 amino acids. Per the germline V gene, CDR1 is SGHAT and CDR2 is FQNNGV. The V end was cut by 1 base, the J end by 4 bases, with 15 bases between. The CDR3, as DNA: TGTGCCAGCAGCTTAGTGTGGGAGGCCAGTGCAGATACGCAGTATTTT. Amino acid sequence: CASSLVWEASADTQYF.